The sequence of this TCR beta chain was determined in a study of shared clonotypes between healthy human individuals (dated by TCRdb to the early 2020s). In the study overall: The cohort included a few men and two women between 18 and 49 years of age. For each donor, CD4 naive and CD4 memory were each run on three plates, CD8 naive on two plates, and CD8 memory on one plate. To increase sequencing depth and limit assay-specific biases, different laboratories used diverse techniques to prepare libraries and sequence TCR repertoires. Blood TCR repertoires of roughly five healthy adults were deeply sequenced to estimate repertoire size and the extent of clonotype sharing between individuals. Each donor's leukapheresis produced roughly between roughly 0.9 and 8.9 billion PBMCs. The research as a whole found: Estimated clonotype richness was generally larger for naive than for memory subsets. Based on pairwise subsampling, the degree of clonotype sharing among donors was expected to be affected by sequencing depth. Because the study included only a small number of donors, the genetic and exposure-history diversity represented was limited. Only blood was sampled, and tissue TCR repertoires likely differ from those in blood. Compared with non-shared clonotypes, clonotypes shared by all four sorted-subset donors had higher generation probabilities. When a few donors were compared, the shared fraction of clonotypes was around 5% for naive CD4, 3.5% for naive CD8, 2% to 2.5% for memory CD4, and less than 0.5% for memory CD8. Even with the large sequencing depth, rarefaction of the sorted-subset datasets indicated that sequencing was incomplete.

V and J are truncated by 5 bases and 4 bases respectively, leaving an intervening sequence of 27 bases. The CDR3 runs 19 amino acids, cysteine and phenylalanine included. The sequence is cut down to CDR3 DNA, 57 bases in frame from base 1. In the germline V gene, CDR1 corresponds to SGHVS and CDR2 to FQNEAQ. TCR CDR3 regions were amplified from genomic DNA by multiplex PCR using the deep immunoSEQ assay. For each cell subset, the extracted genomic DNA was distributed evenly across all wells of several immunoSEQ 96-well plates, and each plate served as one replicate. For sorted subsets, each replicate PCR was loaded with 200 to 250 ng genomic DNA, equivalent to 30,000 to 35,000 T cell genomes. Purified libraries were quantified with a Qubit 3.0 fluorometer, sized on a Bioanalyzer 2100, and re-quantified with the KAPA Library Quantification kit. Each immunoSEQ 96-well plate was sequenced on its own single-read 150-cycle Illumina NextSeq 550 flow cell. As for how the authors treated the data: The immunoSEQ output contained only junctional sequences without quality scores, so filtering could not match that applied to full-length reads. To assign V/J genes and CDR3, sequences were annotated against IMGT germline references using PyIR, a Python wrapper for IgBLAST v1.9. Reads were filtered out if the reads had weak V/J assignments (E-value above 1e-6), no CDR3, stop codons, out-of-frame junctions, or ambiguous translated residues. V3J clonotypes were defined as sequences sharing the same inferred V gene, J gene, and CDR3 amino acid sequence. To compute the percentage overlap between repertoires, the number of shared unique clonotypes was divided by the size of the smaller repertoire. Three approaches were used to assess repertoire richness: RTK rarefaction, the Chao1 estimator, and Recon v2.1 estimates of unobserved clonotypes. Generation probabilities for all TCRbeta clonotypes obtained by the gDNA method from a few donors were computed using OLGA. TCRdb stores this immuneACCESS table with in-frame sequences only. Part of the clones is absent; in the studies checked, under half of the shortfall reflects unresolved V genes, and no reason is known for the rest. That table gives V, J and clone size, and the DNA gave D and trimming. For this sample the table gives 2.3 million or so clones, of which just over 90% were detected only once. 0.39% of the sample goes to the ten largest clones.

With regard to this clone: The clone's antigen remains unknown. No base quality information exists; no much larger clone differs at one position.

Healthy HIV-negative adults with no recently reported acute infections or vaccinations were included as donors. All donors were Caucasian adults living in Nashville, Tennessee, USA. CD4+ T cells were enriched by magnetic negative selection; naive cells were then positively selected on CD45RA, and the negative fraction formed the memory subset. After blood collection by leukapheresis, PBMCs were isolated using Ficoll-Histopaque density gradient centrifugation and then cryopreserved in the vapor phase of liquid nitrogen. Analytical flow cytometry was used to check the purity and quantity of every magnetically sorted T cell population. Genomic DNA was isolated from each sorted fraction and quantified by UV absorbance on a Nanodrop 2000c.

Recombination joined TRBV7-8 with TRBJ2-1; the D gene is perhaps TRBD2, from 6 matching bases. The receptor comes from a young man in good health. Some clones in this sample may be carry-over from other donors' samples. Specimen: naive CD4+ T cells from PBMCs. This sample's cell subset or site label indicates: CD45RA+ positively selected. For the CDR3, the sequence is CASSPRRASEPPFYNEQFF. The nucleotide sequence reads as follows: TGTGCCAGCAGCCCCAGGAGGGCTAGCGAGCCCCCTTTTTACAATGAGCAGTTCTTC.